This is a list of T cell receptor beta chains from one sample in a study of blood T cell repertoires in COVID-19. Profiled with immunoSEQ multiplex PCR; TCRdb holds only in-frame clones, not every one. The table has about 150,000 clones, roughly 91% seen once. What was sequenced was peripheral blood. The receptors were sampled from a man aged 55 to 69 with active or convalescent COVID-19. CDR3s include the opening cysteine and the closing phenylalanine or tryptophan. The D gene is left open where the match is weak. Clone size is shown for a subset of rows, as once, few, many or a class of expanded clone.

size,J,D,length,V,CDR3,DNA
once,TRBJ2-1,TRBD2,16,TRBV6-6,CASRSREGPAYNEQFF,TGTGCCAGCAGGTCCAGGGAGGGGCCGGCGTACAATGAGCAGTTCTTC
NA,TRBJ2-2,NA,11,TRBV2,CASSRAGELFF,TGTGCCAGCAGTCGGGCCGGGGAGCTGTTTTTT
once,TRBJ1-2,NA,15,TRBV28,CASSSLVQPNYGYTF,TGTGCCAGCAGTTCTTTAGTCCAACCTAACTATGGCTACACCTTC
NA,TRBJ1-2,TRBD1,13,TRBV28,CASTVRGLWGYTF,TGTGCCAGCACGGTCAGGGGGCTCTGGGGCTACACCTTC
NA,TRBJ1-4,TRBD1,15,TRBV5-6,CASSPDRGVNEKLFF,TGTGCCAGCAGCCCGGACAGGGGGGTTAATGAAAAACTGTTTTTT
NA,TRBJ2-6,NA,13,TRBV12-3/TRBV12-4,CASTHSGANVLTF,TGTGCCAGCACCCACTCTGGGGCCAACGTCCTGACTTTC
NA,TRBJ1-1,TRBD1,13,TRBV6-5,CASSPDRATEAFF,TGTGCCAGCAGTCCTGACAGGGCCACTGAAGCTTTCTTT
NA,TRBJ1-1,TRBD1,15,TRBV18,CASSLRTGVDTEAFF,TGTGCCAGCTCACTAAGGACAGGGGTCGACACTGAAGCTTTCTTT
NA,TRBJ1-5,NA,15,TRBV18,CASSLGQTRYQPQHF,TGTGCCAGCTCGCTCGGACAGACACGCTATCAGCCCCAGCATTTT
NA,TRBJ2-7,TRBD2,15,TRBV7-2,CASSLTQRDSYEQYF,TGTGCCAGCAGCTTAACCCAGCGGGACTCCTACGAGCAGTACTTC
NA,TRBJ2-5,NA,13,TRBV4-3,CASSQGGRETQYF,TGCGCCAGCAGCCAAGGAGGGCGGGAGACCCAGTACTTC
NA,TRBJ2-2,NA,13,TRBV10-3,CAIRKQDTGELFF,TGTGCCATCAGGAAACAGGATACCGGGGAGCTGTTTTTT
NA,TRBJ1-4,NA,15,TRBV20-1,CSASGSGVVAEKLFF,TGCAGTGCTAGTGGGTCAGGGGTAGTGGCGGAAAAACTGTTTTTT
NA,TRBJ1-2,TRBD1,14,TRBV5-4,CASSSAGTGYGYTF,TGTGCCAGCAGCTCGGCCGGGACAGGGTATGGCTACACCTTC
few,TRBJ2-2,NA,14,TRBV2,CASNLGPGYGELFF,TGTGCCAGCAACCTGGGGCCCGGTTACGGGGAGCTGTTTTTT
NA,TRBJ1-3,NA,14,TRBV30,CAWSRQSSGNTIYF,TGTGCCTGGAGTAGACAGAGCTCTGGAAACACCATATATTTT
NA,TRBJ1-2,NA,15,TRBV5-4,CASSLGQLPNYGYTF,TGTGCCAGCAGCTTGGGACAGCTCCCTAACTATGGCTACACCTTC
NA,TRBJ1-2,NA,14,TRBV29-1,CSVPAEGGTYGYTF,TGCAGCGTTCCCGCTGAGGGGGGGACGTATGGCTACACCTTC
NA,TRBJ1-2,NA,15,TRBV7-9,CASSLITGSDYGYTF,TGTGCCAGCAGCTTAATTACAGGGTCCGACTATGGCTACACCTTC
once,TRBJ1-4,TRBD1,18,TRBV5-1,CASSLGTHRGATNEKLFF,TGCGCCAGCAGCTTGGGGACCCACAGGGGGGCAACTAATGAAAAACTGTTTTTT
NA,TRBJ2-4,NA,14,TRBV11-1,CASSLGVFGGVQYF,TGTGCCAGCAGCTTAGGTGTTTTTGGGGGCGTTCAGTACTTC
NA,TRBJ2-2,TRBD2,14,TRBV19,CASNGGTYTGELFF,TGTGCCAGTAACGGGGGGACCTACACCGGGGAGCTGTTTTTT
once,TRBJ1-2,TRBD1,16,TRBV6-1,CASSDPGQTANYGYTF,TGTGCCAGCAGTGACCCGGGACAGACCGCCAACTATGGCTACACCTTC
once,TRBJ2-5,TRBD2,15,TRBV6-5,CASSYGGGARETQYF,TGTGCCAGCAGTTATGGCGGGGGGGCAAGAGAGACCCAGTACTTC
NA,TRBJ2-3,TRBD2,16,TRBV28,CASSSPLAGGADTQYF,TGTGCCAGCAGTTCCCCCCTAGCGGGGGGGGCGGATACGCAGTATTTT
NA,TRBJ2-3,NA,13,TRBV19,CASSGIRGDTQYF,TGTGCCAGTAGCGGAATAAGGGGAGATACGCAGTATTTT
NA,TRBJ2-7,NA,14,TRBV27,CASSRRLDSFEQYF,TGTGCCAGCAGCCGACGATTAGACAGTTTCGAGCAGTACTTC
NA,TRBJ2-5,NA,12,TRBV6-2/TRBV6-3,CASSLQAETQYF,TGTGCCAGCAGTTTACAGGCGGAGACCCAGTACTTC
once,TRBJ2-1,TRBD2,14,TRBV30,CAWGSGGATNEQFF,TGTGCCTGGGGTAGCGGGGGGGCCACCAATGAGCAGTTCTTC
NA,TRBJ1-2,NA,15,TRBV3-1/TRBV3-2,CASSHLRGAIYGYTF,TGTGCCAGCAGCCATTTGCGGGGGGCGATCTATGGCTACACCTTC
NA,TRBJ2-4,NA,15,TRBV4-1,CASSQDTSWSIIQYF,TGCGCCAGCAGCCAAGATACCAGCTGGAGCATCATTCAGTACTTC
NA,TRBJ2-5,TRBD1,16,TRBV3-1/TRBV3-2,CASSQEARDRVGTQYF,TGTGCCAGCAGCCAAGAAGCCAGGGACAGGGTAGGGACCCAGTACTTC
NA,TRBJ1-6,TRBD1,14,TRBV19,CASQGTGGNSPLHF,TGTGCCAGCCAAGGGACAGGGGGTAATTCACCCCTCCACTTT
NA,TRBJ2-1,TRBD2,13,TRBV28,CASNRLAGNEQFF,TGTGCCAGCAACCGGCTAGCGGGCAATGAGCAGTTCTTC
NA,TRBJ2-2,TRBD1,16,TRBV4-1,CASSQAQGAKAGELFF,TGCGCCAGCAGCCAAGCTCAGGGGGCGAAGGCCGGGGAGCTGTTTTTT
few,TRBJ2-1,TRBD1,15,TRBV19,CASSIGQGAIDEQFF,TGTGCCAGTAGTATCGGACAGGGGGCAATTGATGAGCAGTTCTTC
NA,TRBJ2-5,NA,13,TRBV28,CATNLSGEETQYF,TGTGCCACCAACCTTAGCGGAGAAGAGACCCAGTACTTC
NA,TRBJ2-2,NA,14,TRBV5-1,CASSQRENTGELFF,TGCGCCAGCAGCCAACGGGAGAACACCGGGGAGCTGTTTTTT
NA,TRBJ1-2,TRBD1,14,TRBV15,CATSREGTGGGYTF,TGTGCCACCAGCAGAGAGGGGACAGGCGGGGGCTACACCTTC
NA,TRBJ2-1,NA,17,TRBV12-5,CASGLTRGDSSYNEQFF,TGTGCTAGTGGCCTCACGCGGGGGGACAGCTCCTACAATGAGCAGTTCTTC
NA,TRBJ2-1,TRBD2,19,TRBV19,CASSGRLAGRSLQYNEQFF,TGTGCCAGTAGTGGCCGACTAGCGGGCAGATCGTTACAATACAATGAGCAGTTCTTC